The sequence of this TCR beta chain was determined in a study of T-cell reconstitution after alpha-beta-depleted transplantation in children. During its preparation, the TCRbeta library received unique molecular identifiers. TCRdb re-called the PCR reads through MiXCR, storing one row per CDR3 protein. The profile shows 540,000 or so distinct CDR3 sequences, roughly 23% of them singletons. This receptor was identified in a boy under two years old who had a stem cell transplant for acute myeloid leukemia, so the T cells may come from the graft donor. The material was PBMCs, mostly from graft donor cells, obtained 360 days after TCRalphabeta/CD19-depleted stem cell transplant.

The CDR3 loop reads CASSLVGTPSGYGYTF. The DNA for the CDR3 is TGTGCCAGCAGTTTAGTAGGAACCCCGAGCGGCTATGGCTACACCTTC. The rearrangement uses TRBV28 and TRBJ1-2; D unclear. The V and J ends lost 2 bases and 4 bases respectively, with 17 bases between them. The CDR3 runs 16 residues. Germline V lookup: CDR1 MDHEN, CDR2 SYDVKM.